This T cell receptor (beta chain) came from a study of human T cells and chemical hapten exposure. Study at large: Cases of alopecia areata, totalis or universalis occurred in a predominantly female patient group.

The V and J ends lost 1 base and 2 bases, in that order; junction bases with no gene match: 5. The CDR3 covers 15 residues. Germline V gene sequence: CDR1 SGHTA, CDR2 FQGNSA. Time point meaning: pre-sensitization, week 0. Described treatment: therapeutic diphenylcyclopropenone sensitization with weekly scalp DPC. TCRdb re-called the RACE reads with MiXCR, one entry per CDR3 protein. The sample has more than 75,000 distinct CDR3 sequences; 9.6% are singletons. This specimen was whole blood, taken in connection with sensitization to the hapten diphenylcyclopropenone (DPC). This sequence originates from a woman aged 40 to 50 with alopecia areata. Some clones in this sample may be carry-over from other donors' samples. The chain links TRBV7-2 to TRBJ2-7; 7 nucleotides agree with TRBD2. CDR3 sequence (DNA): TGTGCCAGCAGCTTAGGGGGCGGGGGAGCCTACGAGCAGTACTTC. Translated: CASSLGGGGAYEQYF.